These 19 T cell receptor beta chains originate from one sample sequenced in a study of blood T cell repertoires in COVID-19. Measured with immunoSEQ multiplex PCR; TCRdb has only the in-frame clones, and not every one. This sample has about 66,000 clones, with about 90% found just once. Input material: peripheral blood. All receptors derive from a human donor in a cohort sampled during active COVID-19.

The chain has TRBV28 and TRBJ2-3, with no clear D. The CDR3 has 12 amino acids. V lost 4 bases, J lost 6 bases, and 8 bases lay in between. Per germline, CDR1 MDHEN and CDR2 SYDVKM. CDR3: CASSSSGDTQYF. In nucleotides, the CDR3 is TGTGCCAGCAGTTCCTCCGGGGATACGCAGTATTTT.

This chain links TRBV3-1 (or the pseudogene TRBV3-2) with TRBJ2-1; a possible D gene is TRBD2 (7 bases). The germline V and J ends were trimmed by 0 bases and 8 bases, with 26 bases remaining between them. The CDR3 contains 19 residues. Germline CDR1 is LGHDT and CDR2 is YNNKEL (reference sequence). In DNA form, the CDR3 reads TGTGCCAGCAGCCAAGACTGGCCGAATGGGGGGGGGCGGTTCGATGAGCAGTTCTTC. Its translation is CASSQDWPNGGGRFDEQFF.

This sequence joins TRBV7-2 and TRBJ1-1; D is undetermined. This CDR3 has 14 amino acids. Germline assignment: CDR1 SGHTA and CDR2 FQGNSA. The V end was cut by 5 bases, the J end by 6 bases, with 16 bases between. The DNA for the CDR3 is TGTGCCAGCAGCACTCAGGTGGGAGTCGCTGAAGCTTTCTTT. Amino acid sequence: CASSTQVGVAEAFF.

The DNA of the CDR3 is TGTGCCAGCAGCGGATCTAGCGGGAGTGTTCAAGAGCAGTTCTTC. It yields the protein CASSGSSGSVQEQFF. V and J are TRBV11-2 and TRBJ2-1; 10 bases are shared with TRBD2. V trimming: 5 bases; J trimming: 10 bases; junction bases outside the gene matches: 11. This CDR3 is built from 15 residues. CDR1 SGHAT and CDR2 FQNNGV come from the germline V gene.

This chain links TRBV3-1 (or the pseudogene TRBV3-2) with TRBJ1-2; 9 bases align to TRBD1. Germline V CDR1 and CDR2: LGHDT, YNNKEL (reference sequence). CDR3 length equals 14 residues. With 3 bases clipped from V and 6 bases from J, the junction kept 5 bases outside the gene matches. This CDR3 is CASSHGTGWNGYTF. CDR3 DNA sequence: TGTGCCAGCAGCCACGGGACAGGGTGGAATGGCTACACCTTC.

CDR3 residues: CASSLRDRVAEAFF. CDR3 DNA sequence: TGCGCCAGCAGTCTCCGGGACAGGGTTGCTGAAGCTTTCTTT. This chain connects TRBV23-1 to TRBJ1-1; 9 nucleotides agree with TRBD1. TRBV23-1 is treated as an ORF (open reading frame) with a function not yet certain. CDR3 size: 14 residues. After removal of 4 bases from V and 6 bases from J, the junction contained 6 bases not matched to a gene.

The gene calls are TRBV7-2 and TRBJ1-2; 7 nucleotides line up with TRBD1. The V and J ends lost 1 base and 4 bases, in that order; junction bases with no gene match: 15. Germline CDR1 is SGHTA and CDR2 is FQGNSA. There are 18 residues in the CDR3. The CDR3 DNA reads TGTGCCAGCAGCTTAGTGGACAGGCTATTTCCCGCGCCCTATGGCTACACCTTC. It codes for CASSLVDRLFPAPYGYTF.

This chain uses TRBV6-2 or TRBV6-3 with TRBJ2-5, with D unclear. Germline V gene sequence: CDR1 MNHEY, CDR2 SVGEGT. V was trimmed by 1 base and J by 5 bases, leaving 11 bases between them. This CDR3 comprises 14 residues. The CDR3: CASSYWVGRETQYF. The CDR3 DNA sequence: TGTGCCAGCAGTTACTGGGTCGGCAGGGAGACCCAGTACTTC.

The CDR3 spells CASSYSSETQYF. DNA for the CDR3: TGTGCCAGCAGTTACTCGAGTGAGACCCAGTACTTC. The chain is built from TRBV6-6 and TRBJ2-5; D unresolved. Between the trimmed V and J ends, which lost 0 bases and 5 bases, there was a span of 4 bases. CDR1 MNHNY and CDR2 SVGAGI come from the germline V gene (reference sequence). The length of the CDR3 is 12 residues.

The chain couples TRBV12-5 to TRBJ1-5; tentative D call: TRBD1 (6 bases). This CDR3 has 12 amino acids. The germline V and J ends were trimmed by 8 bases and 6 bases, with 11 bases remaining between them. Germline CDR1 is LGHNT and CDR2 is FRNRAP. This chain's CDR3 is CASRAGVQPQHF. The CDR3 DNA reads as TGTGCTAGTCGCGCAGGGGTTCAGCCCCAGCATTTT.

The rearrangement joins TRBV3-1 (or the pseudogene TRBV3-2) to TRBJ2-1, with 10 bases matching TRBD2. Germline CDR1 reads LGHDT; CDR2 reads YNNKEL (reference sequence). The CDR3 has 14 amino acids. Trimming took 6 bases from V and 7 from J; bases not matched to a gene: 6. The CDR3 loop reads CASSRTSGGNEQFF. Here the CDR3 DNA reads TGTGCCAGCAGTCGGACTAGCGGAGGGAATGAGCAGTTCTTC.

CDR3 bases: TGTGCCAGCAGGGCCGGACTCCGGGCGGGCGAGCAGTACTTC. Translated: CASRAGLRAGEQYF. The V call is TRBV28, the J call TRBJ2-7, with D possibly being TRBD2 (5 bases). The CDR3 is 14 amino acids. V lost 6 bases, J lost 6 bases, and 18 bases lay in between. CDR1 and CDR2 from the germline V gene are MDHEN and SYDVKM. The full variable domain, its missing parts supplied by reference TRBV28 and TRBJ2-7, is DVKVTQSSRYLVKRTGEKVFLECVQDMDHENMFWYRQDPGLGLRLIYFSYDVKMKEKGDIPEGYSVSREKKERFSLILESASTNQTSMYLCASRAGLRAGEQYFGPGTRLTVT.

V is TRBV2 and J is TRBJ1-1, with TRBD1 matching over 9 bases. Looked up from germline, CDR1 is SNHLY and CDR2 is FYNNEI. This CDR3 comprises 15 residues. With V trimmed by 7 bases and J by 4 bases, 10 bases remained unmatched. CDR3 bases: TGTGCCAGCACCCGGGACAGGGAACAAGGCACTGAAGCTTTCTTT. Translating gives CASTRDREQGTEAFF.

In this sample, this clone turned up once. J is TRBJ1-4 and V is TRBV19; possible D gene TRBD1, 5 bases. Germline V gene sequence: CDR1 LNHDA, CDR2 SQIVND (reference sequence). Trimming took off 5 bases at V and 6 bases at J, with 10 bases between the two ends. The CDR3 consists of 13 residues. The CDR3 sequence is CASSSGADEKLFF. CDR3 nucleotides: TGTGCCAGTAGTTCTGGGGCAGATGAAAAACTGTTTTTT.

The chain couples TRBV7-8 to TRBJ1-6; D perhaps matches TRBD1 (6 bases). This CDR3 spans 14 amino acids. Germline V gene data show CDR1 as SGHVS and CDR2 as FQNEAQ. V lost 4 bases and J 8 bases, leaving 12 bases between the germline ends. The CDR3 region is CASSSTGTDSPLHF. In DNA, the CDR3 is TGTGCCAGCAGCTCGACAGGCACCGATTCACCCCTCCACTTT.

V and J are TRBV27 and TRBJ2-7; TRBD2 matches at 8 bases. This CDR3 has 16 residues. Germline CDR1 reads MNHEY; CDR2 reads SMNVEV (reference sequence). J was trimmed by 0 bases and V by 5 bases; bases with no gene match: 9. Here the CDR3 DNA reads TGTGCCAGCAGTCCTTATGGTAGCGGGATCTCCTACGAGCAGTACTTC. This translates into CASSPYGSGISYEQYF.

This chain joins TRBV7-9 and TRBJ2-5; TRBD2 is a possible D gene (5 bases). V was clipped by 5 bases and J by 5 bases, with 9 bases between them. Germline-derived CDR1 and CDR2 are SEHNR and FQNEAQ (reference sequence). The CDR3 is made up of 12 amino acids. CDR3 nucleotides: TGTGCCAGCAGCCGGGATGTCGAGACCCAGTACTTC. It translates to CASSRDVETQYF.

This chain uses TRBV7-9 with TRBJ2-1; tentative D call: TRBD1 (5 bases). The ends were cut back, 5 bases at V and 5 bases at J, with 10 bases in the middle. In germline, CDR1 is SEHNR, CDR2 FQNEAQ (reference sequence). The CDR3 sequence is 13 residues long. The DNA for the CDR3 is TGTGCCAGCAGCGACTGGACAAACAATGAGCAGTTCTTC. This translates into CASSDWTNNEQFF. Supplemented by reference TRBV7-9 and TRBJ2-1, the full variable domain reads DTGVSQNPRHKITKRGQNVTFRCDPISEHNRLYWYRQTLGQGPEFLTYFQNEAQLEKSRLLSDRFSAERPKGSFSTLEIQRTEQGDSAMYLCASSDWTNNEQFFGPGTRLTVL.

The chain uses TRBV5-5 and TRBJ2-3, with 8 nucleotides matching TRBD1. V lost 0 bases, J lost 2 bases, and 5 bases stayed unmatched. This CDR3 region has 16 residues. The germline gives CDR1 SGHKS, CDR2 YYEKEE (reference sequence). CDR3: CASSLGTGKATDTQYF. CDR3 coding DNA: TGTGCCAGCAGCTTGGGGACAGGGAAGGCCACAGATACGCAGTATTTT.